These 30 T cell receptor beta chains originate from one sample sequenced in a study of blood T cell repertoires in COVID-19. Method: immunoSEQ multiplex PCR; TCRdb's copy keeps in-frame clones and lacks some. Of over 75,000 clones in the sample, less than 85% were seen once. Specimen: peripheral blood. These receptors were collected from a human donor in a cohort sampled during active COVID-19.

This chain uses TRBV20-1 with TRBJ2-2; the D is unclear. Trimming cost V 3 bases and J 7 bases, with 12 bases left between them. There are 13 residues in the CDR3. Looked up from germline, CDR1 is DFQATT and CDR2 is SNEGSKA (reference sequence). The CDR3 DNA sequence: TGCAGTGCTAGTTCACCCCCTAGCGGGGAGCTGTTTTTT. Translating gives CSASSPPSGELFF.

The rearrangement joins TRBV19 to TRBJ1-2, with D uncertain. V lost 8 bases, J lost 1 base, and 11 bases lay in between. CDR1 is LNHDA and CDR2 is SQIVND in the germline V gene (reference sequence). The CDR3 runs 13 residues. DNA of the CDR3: TGTGCCAGTGACGCAGGACTTAACTATGGCTACACCTTC. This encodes CASDAGLNYGYTF.

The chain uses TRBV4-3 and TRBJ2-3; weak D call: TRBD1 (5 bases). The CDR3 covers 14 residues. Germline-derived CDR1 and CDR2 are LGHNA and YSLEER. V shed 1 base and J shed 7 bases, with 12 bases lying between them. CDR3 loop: CASSQGRQGNTQYF. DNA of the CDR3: TGCGCCAGCAGCCAAGGGCGTCAGGGTAATACGCAGTATTTT.

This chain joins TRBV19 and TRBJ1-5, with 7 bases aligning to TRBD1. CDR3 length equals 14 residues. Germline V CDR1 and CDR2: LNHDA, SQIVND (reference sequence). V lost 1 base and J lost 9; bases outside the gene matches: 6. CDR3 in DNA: TGTGCCAGTAGTATAGCGACAGGGCAGCGGCCCCAGCATTTT. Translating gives CASSIATGQRPQHF.

CDR3 region: CASTVQGPSYEQYF. In nucleotides, the CDR3 is TGTGCCAGCACAGTACAGGGACCCTCCTACGAGCAGTACTTC. The V call is TRBV2, the J call TRBJ2-7, with TRBD1 as a possible D gene (6 bases). The CDR3 is made up of 14 amino acids. V lost 7 bases, J lost 0 bases, and 13 bases lay in between. Germline-derived CDR1 and CDR2 are SNHLY and FYNNEI.

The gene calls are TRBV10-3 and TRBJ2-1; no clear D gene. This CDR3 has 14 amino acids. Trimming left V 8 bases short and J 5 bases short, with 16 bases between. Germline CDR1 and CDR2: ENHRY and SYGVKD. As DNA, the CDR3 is TGTGCCATCTTGGCCGGAGCCTTCGACAATGAGCAGTTCTTC. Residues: CAILAGAFDNEQFF.

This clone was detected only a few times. The CDR3: CASSLRDRNTEAFF. As DNA, the CDR3 is TGTGCCAGCAGCTTGAGGGACAGGAACACTGAAGCTTTCTTT. The chain couples TRBV5-6 to TRBJ1-1; 7 bases are shared with TRBD1. In germline, CDR1 is SGHDT, CDR2 YYEEEE. This CDR3 contains 14 residues. J lost 1 base, V lost 1 base, and 1 base had no gene match.

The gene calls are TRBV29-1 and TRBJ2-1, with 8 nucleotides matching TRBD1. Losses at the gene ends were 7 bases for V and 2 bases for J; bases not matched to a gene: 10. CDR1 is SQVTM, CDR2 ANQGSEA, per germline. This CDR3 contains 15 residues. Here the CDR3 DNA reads TGCAGCGCGAGAGGACAGGGTAGTACCTACAATGAGCAGTTCTTC. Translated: CSARGQGSTYNEQFF.

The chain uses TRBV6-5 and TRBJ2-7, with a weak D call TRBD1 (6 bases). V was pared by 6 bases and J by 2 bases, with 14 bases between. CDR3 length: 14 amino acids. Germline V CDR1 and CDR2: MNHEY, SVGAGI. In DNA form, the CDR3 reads TGTGCCAGCAGACTACAGGGTGCCCCCTACGAGCAGTACTTC. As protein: CASRLQGAPYEQYF.

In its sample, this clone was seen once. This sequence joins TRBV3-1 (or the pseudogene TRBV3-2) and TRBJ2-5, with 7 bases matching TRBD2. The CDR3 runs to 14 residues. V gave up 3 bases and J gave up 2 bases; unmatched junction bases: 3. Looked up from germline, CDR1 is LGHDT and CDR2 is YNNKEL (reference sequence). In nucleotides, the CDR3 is TGTGCCAGCAGCCACCCGGGGGGTCAAGAGACCCAGTACTTC. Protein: CASSHPGGQETQYF.

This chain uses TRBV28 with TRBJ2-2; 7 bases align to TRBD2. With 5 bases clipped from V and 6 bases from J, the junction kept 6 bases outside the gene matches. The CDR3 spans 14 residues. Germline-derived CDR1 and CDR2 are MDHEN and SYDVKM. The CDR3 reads CASSAGESAGELFF. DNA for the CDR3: TGTGCCAGCAGTGCGGGAGAATCTGCCGGGGAGCTGTTTTTT.

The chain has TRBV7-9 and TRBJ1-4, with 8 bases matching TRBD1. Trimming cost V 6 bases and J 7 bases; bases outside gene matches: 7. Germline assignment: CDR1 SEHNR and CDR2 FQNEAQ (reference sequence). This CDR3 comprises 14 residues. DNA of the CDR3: TGTGCCAGCAGACAACAGGGGGGCACTGAAAAACTGTTTTTT. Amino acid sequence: CASRQQGGTEKLFF.

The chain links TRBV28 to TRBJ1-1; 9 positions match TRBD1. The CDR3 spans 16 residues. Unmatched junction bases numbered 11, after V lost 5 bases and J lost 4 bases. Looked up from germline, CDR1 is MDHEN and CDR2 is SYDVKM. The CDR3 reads CASSGGTGSLGTEAFF. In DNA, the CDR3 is TGTGCCAGCAGTGGCGGGACAGGGTCACTGGGCACTGAAGCTTTCTTT.

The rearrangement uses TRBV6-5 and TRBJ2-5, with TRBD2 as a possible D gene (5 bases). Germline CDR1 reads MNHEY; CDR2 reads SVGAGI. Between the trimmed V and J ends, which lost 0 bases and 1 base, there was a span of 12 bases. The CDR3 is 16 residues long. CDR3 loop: CASSYSLSRAQETQYF. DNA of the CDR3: TGTGCCAGCAGTTACTCACTCTCGAGGGCCCAAGAGACCCAGTACTTC.

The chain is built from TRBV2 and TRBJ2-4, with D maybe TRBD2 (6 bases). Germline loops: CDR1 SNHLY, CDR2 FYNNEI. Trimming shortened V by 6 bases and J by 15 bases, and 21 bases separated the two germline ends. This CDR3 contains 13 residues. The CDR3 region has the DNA TGTGCCAGCAGGAGTACCGGGACTGCCATTGGGTACTTC. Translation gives CASRSTGTAIGYF.

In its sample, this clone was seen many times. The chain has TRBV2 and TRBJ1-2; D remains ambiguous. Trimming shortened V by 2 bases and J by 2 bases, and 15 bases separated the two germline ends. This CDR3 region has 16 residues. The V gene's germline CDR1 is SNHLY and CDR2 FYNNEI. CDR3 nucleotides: TGTGCCAGCAGTGAACTCTCCTTAATTGGCAACTATGGCTACACCTTC. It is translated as CASSELSLIGNYGYTF.

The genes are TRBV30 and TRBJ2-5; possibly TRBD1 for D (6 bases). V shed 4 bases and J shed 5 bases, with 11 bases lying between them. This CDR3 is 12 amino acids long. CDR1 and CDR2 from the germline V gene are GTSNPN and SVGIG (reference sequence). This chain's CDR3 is CAWTGEWETQYF. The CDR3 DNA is TGTGCCTGGACAGGGGAGTGGGAGACCCAGTACTTC.

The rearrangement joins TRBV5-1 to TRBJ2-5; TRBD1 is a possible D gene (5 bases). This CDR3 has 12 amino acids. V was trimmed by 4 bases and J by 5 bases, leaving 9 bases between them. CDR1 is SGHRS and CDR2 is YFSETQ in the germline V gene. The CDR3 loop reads CASSGHRETQYF. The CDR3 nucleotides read TGCGCCAGCAGCGGACACAGGGAGACCCAGTACTTC.

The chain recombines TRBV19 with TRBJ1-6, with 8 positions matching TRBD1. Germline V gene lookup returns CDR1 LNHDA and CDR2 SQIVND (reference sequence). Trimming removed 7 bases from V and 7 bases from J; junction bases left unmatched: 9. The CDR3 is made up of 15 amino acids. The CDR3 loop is CASTPDRAANSPLHF. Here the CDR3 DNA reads TGTGCCAGTACTCCGGACAGGGCAGCAAATTCACCCCTCCACTTT.

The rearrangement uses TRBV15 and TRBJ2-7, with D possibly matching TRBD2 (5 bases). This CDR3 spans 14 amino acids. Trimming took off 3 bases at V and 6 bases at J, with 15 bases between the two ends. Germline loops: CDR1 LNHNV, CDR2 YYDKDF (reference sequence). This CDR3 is CATSSGVTGSEQYF. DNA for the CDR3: TGTGCCACCAGCAGTGGCGTTACTGGGAGCGAGCAGTACTTC.

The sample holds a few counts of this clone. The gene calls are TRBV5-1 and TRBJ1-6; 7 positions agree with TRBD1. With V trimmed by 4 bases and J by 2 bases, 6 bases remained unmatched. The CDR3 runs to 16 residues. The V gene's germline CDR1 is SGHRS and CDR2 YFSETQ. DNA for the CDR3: TGCGCCAGCAGCCCGACAGGGTCCACCTATAATTCACCCCTCCACTTT. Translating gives CASSPTGSTYNSPLHF.

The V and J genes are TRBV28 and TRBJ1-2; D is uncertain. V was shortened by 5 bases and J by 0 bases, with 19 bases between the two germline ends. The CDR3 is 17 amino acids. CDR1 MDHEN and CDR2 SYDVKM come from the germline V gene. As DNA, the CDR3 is TGTGCCAGCAGTCCCCCGATCACTACCGGGACTAACTATGGCTACACCTTC. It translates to CASSPPITTGTNYGYTF.

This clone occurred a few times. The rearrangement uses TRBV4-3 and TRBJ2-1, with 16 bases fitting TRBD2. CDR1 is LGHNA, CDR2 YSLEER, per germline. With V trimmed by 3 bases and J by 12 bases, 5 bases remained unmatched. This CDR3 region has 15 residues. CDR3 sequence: CASSQAGLAGGTQFF. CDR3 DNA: TGCGCCAGCAGCCAGGCGGGACTAGCGGGGGGGACGCAGTTCTTC.

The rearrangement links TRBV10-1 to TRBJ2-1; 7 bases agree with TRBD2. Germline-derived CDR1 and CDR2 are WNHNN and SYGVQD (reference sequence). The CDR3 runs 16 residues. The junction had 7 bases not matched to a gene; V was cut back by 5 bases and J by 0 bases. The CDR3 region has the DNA TGCGCCAGCAGTCCCCTAGCGGCCAGCTCCTACAATGAGCAGTTCTTC. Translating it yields CASSPLAASSYNEQFF.

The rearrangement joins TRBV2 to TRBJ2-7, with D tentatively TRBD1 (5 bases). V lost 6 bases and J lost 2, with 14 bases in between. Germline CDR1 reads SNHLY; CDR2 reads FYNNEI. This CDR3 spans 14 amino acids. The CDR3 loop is CASRAAGQTYEQYF. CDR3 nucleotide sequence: TGTGCCAGCAGGGCCGCAGGGCAAACCTACGAGCAGTACTTC.

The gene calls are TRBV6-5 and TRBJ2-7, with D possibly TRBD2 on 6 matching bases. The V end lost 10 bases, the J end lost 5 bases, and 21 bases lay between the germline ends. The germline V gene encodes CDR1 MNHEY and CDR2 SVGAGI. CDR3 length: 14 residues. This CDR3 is CATSAAGDFHEQYF. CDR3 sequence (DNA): TGTGCCACTTCGGCAGCCGGGGACTTCCACGAGCAGTACTTC.

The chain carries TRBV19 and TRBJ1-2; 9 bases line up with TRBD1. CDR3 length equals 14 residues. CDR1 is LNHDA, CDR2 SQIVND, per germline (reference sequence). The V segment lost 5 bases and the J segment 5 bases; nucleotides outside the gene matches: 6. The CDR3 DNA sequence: TGTGCCAGTAGTCAACAGGGGGCAGTTTATGGCTACACCTTC. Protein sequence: CASSQQGAVYGYTF. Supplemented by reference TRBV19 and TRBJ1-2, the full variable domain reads DGGITQSPKYLFRKEGQNVTLSCEQNLNHDAMYWYRQDPGQGLRLIYYSQIVNDFQKGDIAEGYSVSREKKESFPLTVTSAQKNPTAFYLCASSQQGAVYGYTFGSGTRLTVV.

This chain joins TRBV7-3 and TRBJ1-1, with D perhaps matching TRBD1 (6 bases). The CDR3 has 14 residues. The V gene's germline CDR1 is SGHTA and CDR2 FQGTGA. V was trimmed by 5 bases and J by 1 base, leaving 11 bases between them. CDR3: CASSAQGTNTEAFF. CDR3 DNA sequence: TGTGCCAGCAGCGCGCAGGGGACGAACACTGAAGCTTTCTTT.

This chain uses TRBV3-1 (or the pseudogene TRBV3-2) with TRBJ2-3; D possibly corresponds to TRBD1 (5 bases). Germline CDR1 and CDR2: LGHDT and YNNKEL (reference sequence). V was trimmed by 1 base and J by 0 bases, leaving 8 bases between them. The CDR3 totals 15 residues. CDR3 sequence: CASSQVRASTDTQYF. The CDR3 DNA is TGTGCCAGCAGCCAAGTCAGGGCTAGCACAGATACGCAGTATTTT.

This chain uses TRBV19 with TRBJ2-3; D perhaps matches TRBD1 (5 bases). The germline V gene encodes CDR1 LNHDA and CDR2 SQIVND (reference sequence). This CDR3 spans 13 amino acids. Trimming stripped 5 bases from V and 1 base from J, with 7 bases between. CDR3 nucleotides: TGTGCCAGTAGTGCCAGGGGCACAGATACGCAGTATTTT. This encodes CASSARGTDTQYF.